A single TCR beta chain is shown here with its context. Its antigen is undetermined. As every portion of the isolated RNA was reverse transcribed, the sequencing read expressed TCRB transcripts. The data were produced by immunoSEQ multiplex PCR, yet TCRdb's version contains in-frame clones alone and is incomplete. The sample shows roughly 140,000 clones, 6.5% to 8.5% of them seen only once. Using CD45RO/CCR7/CD25/CD127/CD95/CD27, CD4+ naive, central memory, regulatory and stem cell-like memory cells were sorted. Germline V CDR1 and CDR2: SGHDN, FVKESK. V was pared by 0 bases and J by 6 bases, with 13 bases between. The CDR3 consists of 15 residues. The data were obtained in a study of beta chain features in type 1 diabetes. Study-level background: Summed over all samples, the examined sorted cells came to fewer than 120 million.

Study-level results: Across patients, naive, central memory and Treg TCRB repertoires exhibited apparently greater similarity than was observed across healthy donors.

The rearrangement links TRBV14 to TRBJ2-3; D is unclear. Sequencing input: central memory CD4+ T cells from blood. The TCR was taken from a woman aged 30 to 39 in good health. The CDR3 region has the DNA TGTGCCAGCAGCCAAGATAACCGACAAAAGGATACGCAGTATTTT. Its protein is CASSQDNRQKDTQYF.